This T cell receptor beta chain emerged from a study of blood T cell repertoires in COVID-19. Background on the study: Italy, Spain and the United States were the sources of the convalescent and acute COVID-19 samples. PBMCs, B-cell-depleted T cells, or T cells were the source of the cDNA or gDNA that made up the material.

In the source study's methods: Counts of nucleated cells, estimated from reference gene primer amplification, were obtained. TCRdb's table, derived via immunoSEQ multiplex PCR, lists solely in-frame clones and lacks some. V and J calls and clone size are copied from that table; D and trimming were computed from the DNA. The sample shows about 150,000 clones, about 87% of them seen only once. While infection was still active, Seattle patients were enrolled and then followed longitudinally. This CDR3 region has 14 residues. Between the trimmed V and J ends, which lost 4 bases and 4 bases, there was a span of 13 bases. The germline CDR1 and CDR2 sequences are SGHAT and FQNNGV.

The sequence came from a man in his 60s with COVID-19, enrolled during active disease. This chain uses TRBV11-2 with TRBJ1-1; D remains unclear. Sequencing used peripheral blood. CDR3 DNA: TGTGCCAGCAGCTACCAGAACGCGGGCACTGAAGCTTTCTTT. It yields the protein CASSYQNAGTEAFF.